The clone carrying this TCR beta chain counts as medium-sized. What it binds is not known. Adaptor-ligated barcode primers were used to amplify TRBV12-4/TRBJ1-2 clonotypes. From the multiplex PCR reads, TCRdb called clonotypes with MiXCR, one entry per CDR3 protein. The profile covers over a thousand distinct CDR3 sequences, with 2.6% appearing a single time and more than 30% taken by the ten largest. The V end was cut by 4 bases, the J end by 7 bases, with 19 bases between. The CDR3 sequence is 15 residues long. General study findings and limits: Tumor-infiltrating Treg TCR alpha and beta sequences overlapped most with tumor naive CD4+ T cells, then blood naive. Approximately 13% of tumor Treg sequences matched naive CD4+ cells. In terms of TCR gene usage, tumor memory CD4+ T cells clustered together with blood and lymph node memory CD4+ cells, as well as with lymph node naive CD4+ cells.

The sorted Tregs were CD4+CD25+CD127-/low cells. This TCR derives from a female donor with breast cancer. This chain joins TRBV12-3 or TRBV12-4 and TRBJ1-2; possible D gene TRBD1, 5 bases. Sequenced sample: Tregs sorted from blood. CDR3 DNA sequence: TGTGCCAGCAGTTCCTCCAGGGCTGTTCTCCGTGGCTACACCTTC. This gives the protein CASSSSRAVLRGYTF.